This TCR beta chain appears in the sequencing data of a study of neurological immune-mediated disorders. In this sample, this clonotype turned up a few times. TCRdb ran MiXCR on the 5' RACE reads and lists one entry per CDR3 protein. The sample has some 20,000 distinct CDR3 sequences, over 25% seen once; the top ten hold more than 30%. The CDR3 sequence is 18 residues long. J gave up 1 base and V 4 bases, and 6 bases lay outside the gene matches. CDR1 is SGHRS and CDR2 is YFSETQ in the germline V gene. The chain has TRBV5-1 and TRBJ2-1, with TRBD2 matching over 15 bases. Sequencing was done on a sample of PBMCs. The clonotype originates from a man in his fifties or sixties with HTLV-1-associated myelopathy (HAM/TSP). The CDR3 DNA is TGCGCCAGCAGCCCCAATGGACTAGCGGGGGGGTCCTACAATGAGCAGTTCTTC. It specifies CASSPNGLAGGSYNEQFF.